The clone carrying this TCR beta chain has only one observation. It was with a sample-barcoded 5' primer and a J-beta primer mix that a second PCR of about 7 to 12 cycles was run. From the 5' RACE reads, TCRdb called clonotypes with MiXCR, one entry per CDR3 protein. The top ten hold 15% of the sample, which has hundreds of thousands of distinct CDR3 sequences, approximately 31% seen once. Germline-derived CDR1 and CDR2 are LGHNA and YNFKEQ. The ends were cut back, 5 bases at V and 0 bases at J, with 17 bases in the middle. The CDR3 contains 17 residues. The data derive from a study of blood T cells in healthy people across ages.

The rearrangement joins TRBV4-2 to TRBJ1-3; D uncertain. The material sequenced was blood. The sequence was collected from a woman aged 80 or over in good health. The CDR3 DNA is TGTGCCAGCAGCAGGGCAGAGGCGGCCAGCTCTGGAAACACCATATATTTT. Its protein product is CASSRAEAASSGNTIYF.